This TCR beta chain was identified in a study of cytomegalovirus exposure and HLA in healthy donors. General study points: Most TCR sequences were seen very rarely across donors, but some public TCRs occurred in many. There were about 160 TCR beta chains listed as cytomegalovirus-associated.

As for this clone: The antigen is undetermined.

This table comes from immunoSEQ multiplex PCR, and its TCRdb copy is limited to in-frame clones, with some not included. The table shows some 170,000 clones, with 84% occurring only once. Germline V gene lookup returns CDR1 MNHEY and CDR2 SMNVEV (reference sequence). The CDR3 extends over 16 amino acids. With 5 bases clipped from V and 2 bases from J, the junction kept 9 bases outside the gene matches. The sample consisted of PBMCs. The source of this sequence is a man aged 30 to 45 in good health and CMV-seropositive. The genes are TRBV27 and TRBJ2-1; 7 bases align to TRBD2. CDR3 in amino acids: CASSLPGGSTYNEQFF. The CDR3 DNA sequence: TGTGCCAGCAGTCTTCCAGGCGGGAGCACCTACAATGAGCAGTTCTTC.